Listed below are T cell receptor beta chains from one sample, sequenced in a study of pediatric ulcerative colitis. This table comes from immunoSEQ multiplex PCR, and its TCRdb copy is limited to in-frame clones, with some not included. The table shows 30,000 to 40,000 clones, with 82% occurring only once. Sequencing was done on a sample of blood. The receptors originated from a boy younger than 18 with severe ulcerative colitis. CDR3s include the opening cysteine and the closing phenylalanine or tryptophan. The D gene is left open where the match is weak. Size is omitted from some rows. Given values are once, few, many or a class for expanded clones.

CDR3 protein: CASSWGNTIYF
CDR3 DNA: TGTGCCAGCAGCTGGGGAAACACCATATATTTT
D gene: NA
V gene: TRBV7-2
J gene: TRBJ1-3
clone size: once

CDR3 protein: CASSDSTDTQYF
CDR3 DNA: TGTGCCAGCAGTGACAGCACAGATACGCAGTATTTT
D gene: NA
V gene: TRBV28
J gene: TRBJ2-3
clone size: NA

CDR3 protein: CASSNRQLVGQYF
CDR3 DNA: TGTGCCAGCAGTAATCGACAGCTGGTGGGGCAGTACTTC
D gene: NA
V gene: TRBV6-5
J gene: TRBJ2-5
clone size: NA

CDR3 protein: CASSPGTGFRGYTF
CDR3 DNA: TGTGCCAGCAGCCCTGGGACAGGGTTCAGGGGCTACACCTTC
D gene: TRBD1
V gene: TRBV5-6
J gene: TRBJ1-2
clone size: NA

CDR3 protein: CASSFRPDTQYF
CDR3 DNA: TGTGCCAGCAGCTTTCGGCCAGATACGCAGTATTTT
D gene: NA
V gene: TRBV7-9
J gene: TRBJ2-3
clone size: few

CDR3 protein: CASSESGSDTQYF
CDR3 DNA: TGTGCCAGCAGTGAATCCGGTTCAGATACGCAGTATTTT
D gene: NA
V gene: TRBV6-4
J gene: TRBJ2-3
clone size: NA

CDR3 protein: CASSSQDRTYGYTF
CDR3 DNA: TGTGCCAGCAGTTCACAGGACAGGACGTATGGCTACACCTTC
D gene: TRBD1
V gene: TRBV27
J gene: TRBJ1-2
clone size: NA

CDR3 protein: CASSLLGTSLETQYF
CDR3 DNA: TGCGCCAGCAGCCTCCTGGGGACTAGCCTAGAGACCCAGTACTTC
D gene: TRBD2
V gene: TRBV5-1
J gene: TRBJ2-5
clone size: once

CDR3 protein: CASQDRDPPYEQYF
CDR3 DNA: TGCGCCAGCCAGGACAGGGACCCCCCCTACGAGCAGTACTTC
D gene: TRBD1
V gene: TRBV5-1
J gene: TRBJ2-7
clone size: NA

CDR3 protein: CASSGDAYNEQFF
CDR3 DNA: TGTGCCAGCAGCGGAGACGCCTACAATGAGCAGTTCTTC
D gene: NA
V gene: TRBV5-4
J gene: TRBJ2-1
clone size: NA